This T cell receptor beta chain was profiled in a study of shared clonotypes between healthy human individuals. Only CD45RO-negative cells positively selected for CCR7 counted as naive CD8 cells, so terminally differentiated effector memory CD45RA+ cells were excluded. Germline-derived CDR1 and CDR2 are MNHEY and SMNVEV (reference sequence). Trimming removed 6 bases at V and 5 bases at J, with 10 bases between. The CDR3 consists of 13 residues. Assay used: immunoSEQ multiplex PCR; TCRdb lists only in-frame clones, some missing. The sample shows around 1,900,000 clones, about 93% of them seen only once.

This rearrangement joins TRBV27 to TRBJ2-2, with a weak D call TRBD1 (6 bases). The receptor was isolated from a man younger than 35 in good health. Some clones in this sample may be carry-over from other donors' samples. The sample comprised naive CD8+ T cells from PBMCs. CDR3 nucleotides: TGTGCCAGCAGAATTACAGGGACCGGGGAGCTGTTTTTT. This translates into CASRITGTGELFF.